This T cell receptor (beta chain) was sequenced during a study of cytomegalovirus exposure and HLA in healthy donors. There are 15 residues in the CDR3. J lost 4 bases, V lost 5 bases, and 11 bases had no gene match. Per the germline V gene, CDR1 is SQVTM and CDR2 is ANQGSEA. Findings and limits, study-wide: Most subjects' HLA-A and HLA-B alleles were reportedly predicted from TCR beta sequences. Some public TCRs appeared in many individuals, while most sequences were rare. Earlier analysis yielded a pattern in which most TCR beta V segments were productive about 90% or about 30% of the time. Common viral pathogens seemed to be connected with several of the most significant clusters, according to a later analysis.

Worth noting for this clone: Its target is not known.

Both 60 Vbeta primers and 13 Jbeta primers went into the PCR. The protocol was immunoSEQ multiplex PCR, while the TCRdb copy is restricted to in-frame clones and leaves out a portion. The top ten clones hold roughly 1.5% of a sample with roughly 130,000 clones, 55% to 75% of them seen once. The sample comprised PBMCs. The chain joins TRBV29-1 to TRBJ2-5; 9 bases agree with TRBD2. This TCR was recovered from a man aged 30-40 years in good health and CMV-seropositive. CDR3 DNA sequence: TGCAGCGTTACGACTAGCGGAGGAGCGGGAGAGACCCAGTACTTC. It translates to CSVTTSGGAGETQYF.